These 9 T cell receptor beta chains came from one sample sequenced in a study of shared clonotypes between healthy human individuals. Data came from immunoSEQ multiplex PCR; TCRdb stores just in-frame clones and leaves some out. The profile covers roughly 2,500,000 clones, with approximately 93% appearing a single time and roughly 0.39% taken by the ten largest. Sequencing used naive CD4+ T cells from PBMCs. The subset here: CD45RA+ positively selected. Source of these receptors: a man younger than 30 in good health. Some clones in this sample may be carry-over from other donors' samples.

The CDR3 sequence is CASSPDSPRDTQYF. The CDR3 DNA sequence: TGCGCCAGCAGCCCCGACAGCCCCCGGGATACGCAGTATTTT. The chain recombines TRBV5-1 with TRBJ2-3; tentative D call: TRBD1 (5 bases). The CDR3 is 14 amino acids. The germline V gene has CDR1 SGHRS and CDR2 YFSETQ. The V end was cut by 4 bases, the J end by 6 bases, with 15 bases between.

V is TRBV11-1 and J is TRBJ2-7, with 8 positions matching TRBD1. The germline V gene has CDR1 SGHAT and CDR2 FQDESV (reference sequence). CDR3 length: 14 residues. J was trimmed by 4 bases and V by 5 bases; bases with no gene match: 7. CDR3 DNA: TGTGCCAGCAGCCGGTATGGACAGGGTTACGAGCAGTACTTC. Amino acids: CASSRYGQGYEQYF.

This chain connects TRBV6-5 to TRBJ2-5, with TRBD2 as a possible D gene (5 bases). From germline, CDR1 is MNHEY and CDR2 SVGAGI. The V end lost 7 bases, the J end lost 2 bases, and 17 bases lay between the germline ends. There are 15 residues in the CDR3. The CDR3 spells CASNKGSGPQETQYF. The DNA for the CDR3 is TGTGCCAGCAACAAAGGGAGCGGTCCACAAGAGACCCAGTACTTC.

The chain is built from TRBV30 and TRBJ2-2; tentative D call: TRBD2 (5 bases). The CDR3 is made up of 14 amino acids. Germline values: CDR1 GTSNPN, CDR2 SVGIG (reference sequence). Trimming left V 1 base short and J 7 bases short, with 13 bases between. In nucleotides, the CDR3 is TGTGCCTGGAGTGCCCCACTAGGAATCGGGGAGCTGTTTTTT. This codes for CAWSAPLGIGELFF.

The chain couples TRBV6-6 to TRBJ2-7; D perhaps matches TRBD2 (5 bases). The CDR3 sequence is 13 residues long. The germline V gene encodes CDR1 MNHNY and CDR2 SVGAGI (reference sequence). V was pared by 7 bases and J by 0 bases, with 10 bases between. CDR3: CASKPAASYEQYF. The CDR3 coding sequence is TGTGCCAGCAAACCAGCGGCCTCCTACGAGCAGTACTTC.

The table lists this clone with a count of one. The chain couples TRBV11-2 to TRBJ2-7; no reliable D call. V shed 1 base and J shed 2 bases, with 9 bases lying between them. The germline V gene has CDR1 SGHAT and CDR2 FQNNGV. This CDR3 has 14 amino acids. CDR3 region: CASSLVAGAYEQYF. The CDR3, as DNA: TGTGCCAGCAGCTTAGTCGCCGGAGCCTACGAGCAGTACTTC.

The rearrangement links TRBV7-6 to TRBJ2-2; tentative D call: TRBD2 (6 bases). The CDR3 is made up of 17 amino acids. Looked up from germline, CDR1 is SGHVS and CDR2 is FNYEAQ. Trimming shortened V by 4 bases and J by 5 bases, and 20 bases separated the two germline ends. The CDR3 DNA follows: TGTGCCAGCAGCTCCCCGACTAGACCATCGCCGACCGGGGAGCTGTTTTTT. This encodes CASSSPTRPSPTGELFF.

CDR3: CASSQLAFDYNEQFF. The CDR3 nucleotides are TGTGCCAGCAGCCAACTAGCGTTCGATTACAATGAGCAGTTCTTC. The V call is TRBV7-2, the J call TRBJ2-1; TRBD2 aligns across 7 bases. The CDR3 covers 15 residues. Per the germline V gene, CDR1 is SGHTA and CDR2 is FQGNSA. V lost 5 bases and J lost 4; bases outside the gene matches: 8.

V gene TRBV7-3 combines with J gene TRBJ2-1; 10 nucleotides agree with TRBD2. This CDR3 comprises 15 residues. J lost 6 bases, V lost 5 bases, and 7 bases had no gene match. The germline CDR1 and CDR2 sequences are SGHTA and FQGTGA. CDR3 in amino acids: CASSRTSGISNEQFF. DNA of the CDR3: TGTGCCAGCAGCCGGACTAGCGGCATAAGCAATGAGCAGTTCTTC.